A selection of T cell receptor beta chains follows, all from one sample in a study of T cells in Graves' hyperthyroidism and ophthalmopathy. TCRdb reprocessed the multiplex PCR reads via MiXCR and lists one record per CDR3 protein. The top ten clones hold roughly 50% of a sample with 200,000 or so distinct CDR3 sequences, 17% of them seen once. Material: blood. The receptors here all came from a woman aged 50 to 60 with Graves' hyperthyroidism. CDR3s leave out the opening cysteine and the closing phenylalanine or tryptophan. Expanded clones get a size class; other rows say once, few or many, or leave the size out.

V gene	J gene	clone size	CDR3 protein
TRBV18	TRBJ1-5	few	ASSIAAHQPQH
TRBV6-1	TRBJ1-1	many	ASSERGAVGTEAF
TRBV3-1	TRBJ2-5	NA	ASSQDVGLAGGSETQY
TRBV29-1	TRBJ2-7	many	SVDKGYEQY
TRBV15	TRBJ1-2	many	ATSRDPGTGGGYGYT
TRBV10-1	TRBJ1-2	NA	ASSEEDRGGYGYT
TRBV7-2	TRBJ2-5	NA	ASSLVGGSRETQY
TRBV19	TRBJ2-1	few	ASSTRWEQF
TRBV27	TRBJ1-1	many	ASSLYRGNTEAF
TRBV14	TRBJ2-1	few	ASSQDLAGELF
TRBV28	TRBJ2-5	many	ASSLGWGETQY
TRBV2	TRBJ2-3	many	ASSEGTSSTDTQY
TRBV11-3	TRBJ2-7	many	ASSFSSVLGNEQY
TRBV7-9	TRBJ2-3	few	ASSRSGTTDTQY
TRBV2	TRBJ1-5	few	ASSQRTGGGNQPQH
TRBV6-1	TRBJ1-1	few	ASKIGTGDTEAF
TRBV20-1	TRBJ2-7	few	SAGSGDFYEQY
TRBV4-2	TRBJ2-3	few	ASSQDRGGSFYTQY
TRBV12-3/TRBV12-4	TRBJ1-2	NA	ASSPTNYGYT
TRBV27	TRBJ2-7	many	ASSSRGTSETYEQY
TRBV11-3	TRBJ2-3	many	ASSLATVFTDTQY
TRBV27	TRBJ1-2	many	ASSVLGGRANYGYT
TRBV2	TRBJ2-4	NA	ASSGYKNIQY
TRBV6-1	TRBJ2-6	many	ASSRGILSGANVLT
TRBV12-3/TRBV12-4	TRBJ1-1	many	ASSFSGPTEAF
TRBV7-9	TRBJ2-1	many	ASSLDGRPYNEQF
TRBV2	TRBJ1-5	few	ASSDPGTGTNQPQH
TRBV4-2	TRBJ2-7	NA	ASSQGTASYEQY
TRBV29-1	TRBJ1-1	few	SALPTDTEAF
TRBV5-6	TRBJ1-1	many	ASSSGPPGKNTEAF
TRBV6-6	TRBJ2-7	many	ASSYSSGNPYEQY
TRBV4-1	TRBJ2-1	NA	ASSTTRSGSEQF
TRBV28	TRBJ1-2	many	ASSSLSGPFSGYT
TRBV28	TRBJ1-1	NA	ASSPRWGLNTEAF
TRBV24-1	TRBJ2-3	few	ATSDLIAGVSDTQY
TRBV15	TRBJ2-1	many	ATSSGTSGGGRYNEQF